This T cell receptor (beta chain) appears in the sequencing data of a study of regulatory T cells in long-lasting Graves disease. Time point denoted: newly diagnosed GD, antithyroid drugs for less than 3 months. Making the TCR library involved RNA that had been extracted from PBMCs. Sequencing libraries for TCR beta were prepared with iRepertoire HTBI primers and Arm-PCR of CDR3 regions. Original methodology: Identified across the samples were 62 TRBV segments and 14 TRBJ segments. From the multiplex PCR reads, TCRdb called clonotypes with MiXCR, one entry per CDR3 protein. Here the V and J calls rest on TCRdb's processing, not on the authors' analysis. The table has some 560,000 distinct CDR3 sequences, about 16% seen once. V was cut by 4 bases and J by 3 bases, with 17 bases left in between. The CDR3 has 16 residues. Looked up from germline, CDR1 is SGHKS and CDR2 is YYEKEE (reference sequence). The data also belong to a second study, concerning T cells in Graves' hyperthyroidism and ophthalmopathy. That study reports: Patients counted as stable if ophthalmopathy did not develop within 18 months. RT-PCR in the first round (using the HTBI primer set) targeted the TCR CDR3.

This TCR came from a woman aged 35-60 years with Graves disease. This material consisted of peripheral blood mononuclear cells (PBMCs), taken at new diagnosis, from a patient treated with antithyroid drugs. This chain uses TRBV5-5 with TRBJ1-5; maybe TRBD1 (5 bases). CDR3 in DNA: TGTGCCAGCAGCATTACAGGACCGGGGAACAATCAGCCCCAGCATTTT. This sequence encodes CASSITGPGNNQPQHF.